The rows below give T cell receptor beta chains drawn from one sample of a study of PD-1 blockade in classical Hodgkin lymphoma. Profiling relied on immunoSEQ multiplex PCR, and the TCRdb table lists in-frame clones only, not all of them. The repertoire includes about 14,000 clones, over 65% of them detected once, and around 22% sits in the top ten. This specimen was peripheral blood mononuclear cells (PBMCs), taken at baseline. The receptors were sampled from a human donor with classical Hodgkin lymphoma. CDR3s include the opening cysteine and the closing phenylalanine or tryptophan. A D gene is named only where the DNA matches it firmly. Part of the rows lack a size; the others show once, few, many or a class for expanded clones.

TRBD2,TRBV28,.,TRBJ2-3,TGTGCCAGCAGTGGGGGGGGTATAGGCACAGATACGCAGTATTTT,CASSGGGIGTDTQYF
TRBD2,TRBV6-4,once,TRBJ2-3,TGTGCCAGCAGTGGAACTAGCGAGATAACAGATACGCAGTATTTT,CASSGTSEITDTQYF
.,TRBV5-1,.,TRBJ1-2,TGCGCCAGCAGGCAGGGGATTAACTATGGCTACACCTTC,CASRQGINYGYTF
.,TRBV7-2,.,TRBJ1-5,TGTGCCAGCAGCTTAGGTCCAGGTCATGGTCAGCCCCAGCATTTT,CASSLGPGHGQPQHF
TRBD1,TRBV18,.,TRBJ1-2,TGTGCCAGCTCACTCGGACAGGGGGACTACACCTTC,CASSLGQGDYTF
.,TRBV9,once,TRBJ2-7,TGTGCCAGCAGCGCAGATTTGGGCTACGAGCAGTACTTC,CASSADLGYEQYF
.,TRBV6-1,.,TRBJ1-2,TGTGCCAGCAGTGAAAACCCAGGGGTGAACTATGGCTACACCTTC,CASSENPGVNYGYTF
.,TRBV6-5,.,TRBJ1-1,TGTGCCAACAGTTACTCGACCAACACTGAAGCTTTCTTT,CANSYSTNTEAFF
.,TRBV5-4,.,TRBJ2-2,TGTGCCAGCAGCTTGTCTGGACAGCATTACACCGGGGAGCTGTTTTTT,CASSLSGQHYTGELFF
TRBD2,TRBV7-3,once,TRBJ2-1,TGTGCCAGCAGCCGTAGCGGGACCTCCTACAATGAGCAGTTCTTC,CASSRSGTSYNEQFF
.,TRBV13,.,TRBJ2-5,TGTGCCAGCAGCTTCCTTGGAGGGGGATTAGGTCGAGAGACCCAGTACTTC,CASSFLGGGLGRETQYF
TRBD2,TRBV6-1,few,TRBJ2-1,TGTGCCAGCAGTGAAGTTGCGGGGGGGCTCGATGAGCAGTTCTTC,CASSEVAGGLDEQFF
.,TRBV20-1,once,TRBJ1-2,TGCAGTGCTAGGAAGGTTAATGGCTACACCTTC,CSARKVNGYTF